A selection of T cell receptor beta chains follows, all from one sample in a study of blood T cell dynamics during melanoma immunotherapy. Only in-frame clones appear in the TCRdb table, and some are missing; sequencing was by immunoSEQ multiplex PCR. The sample carries some 5,000 clones, about 87% recorded once. The sample in question was blood, obtained from a patient treated with checkpoint blockade. These receptors were collected from a human donor with melanoma. Both conserved end residues are part of each CDR3. Fields, in order: CDR3 length, clone size, V gene, J gene, D gene, CDR3 protein, CDR3 DNA. D genes are given only for firm matches. Clone size is not always given. Where it is, it says once, few, many or a class for expanded clones.

15	NA	TRBV5-5	TRBJ1-1	TRBD1	CASSLGGQDPTEAFF	TGTGCCAGCAGCTTGGGGGGACAGGACCCCACTGAAGCTTTCTTT
16	NA	TRBV7-8	TRBJ2-5	NA	CASSLGSAGDQETQYF	TGTGCCAGCAGCTTAGGTTCGGCAGGGGACCAAGAGACCCAGTACTTC
17	few	TRBV28	TRBJ2-2	TRBD1	CASRPKQGASTTGELFF	TGTGCCAGCAGACCCAAACAGGGGGCTTCTACCACCGGGGAGCTGTTTTTT
13	NA	TRBV6-6	TRBJ2-3	TRBD2	CASLAGFTDTQYF	TGTGCCAGCCTAGCGGGATTCACAGATACGCAGTATTTT
15	NA	TRBV7-9	TRBJ1-3	NA	CASSRQILSGNTIYF	TGTGCCAGCAGCAGACAGATCCTCTCTGGAAACACCATATATTTT
11	once	TRBV20-1	TRBJ2-7	TRBD1	CSATGDGEQYF	TGCAGTGCCACAGGGGATGGCGAGCAGTACTTC
15	NA	TRBV28	TRBJ2-7	NA	CASRPNRELPLEQYF	TGTGCCAGCAGGCCGAACAGGGAACTCCCTCTCGAGCAGTACTTC
13	NA	TRBV6-4	TRBJ1-2	TRBD1	CASSRTGDYGYTF	TGTGCCAGCAGCCGGACAGGCGACTATGGCTACACCTTC
12	few	TRBV2	TRBJ1-5	NA	CASSQDSQPQHF	TGTGCCAGCAGTCAGGACAGTCAGCCCCAGCATTTT
13	NA	TRBV5-1	TRBJ2-2	NA	CASSLQGAGELFF	TGCGCCAGCAGCTTACAGGGTGCCGGGGAGCTGTTTTTT
12	NA	TRBV10-3	TRBJ1-2	NA	CAISVQGEGYTF	TGTGCCATCAGTGTACAGGGTGAAGGCTACACCTTC
16	NA	TRBV2	TRBJ1-2	TRBD1	CASSAVGTGILYGYTF	TGTGCCAGCAGTGCCGTTGGGACAGGGATTCTATATGGCTACACCTTC
15	NA	TRBV28	TRBJ2-7	NA	CASSLRAGSSYEQYF	TGTGCCAGCAGTTTAAGGGCGGGCAGCTCCTACGAGCAGTACTTC
14	NA	TRBV11-2	TRBJ2-7	TRBD2	CASSLGLASYEQYF	TGTGCCAGCAGCTTGGGACTAGCCTCCTACGAGCAGTACTTC
17	once	TRBV18	TRBJ2-7	NA	CASSPTGPRKRADGDRF	TGTGCCAGCTCACCAACGGGCCCGAGGAAGCGGGCGGATGGGGATCGCTTC
13	NA	TRBV28	TRBJ2-5	NA	CASSPLGRETQYF	TGTGCCAGCAGTCCTCTCGGGCGGGAGACCCAGTACTTC
14	NA	TRBV2	TRBJ2-6	NA	CASLWDSGANVLTF	TGTGCCAGTCTTTGGGACTCTGGGGCCAACGTCCTGACTTTC
19	NA	TRBV28	TRBJ1-4	NA	CVSSRGRRNSIAANEKLFF	TGTGTCAGCAGTCGAGGACGGAGGAACTCCATCGCGGCTAATGAAAAACTGTTTTTT
14	NA	TRBV7-9	TRBJ2-3	NA	CASSKRGSTDTQYF	TGTGCCAGCAGCAAACGGGGAAGCACAGATACGCAGTATTTT
17	NA	TRBV19	TRBJ2-2	NA	CASSRTRGSGNTGELFF	TGTGCCAGTAGTAGAACTCGGGGGAGCGGGAACACCGGGGAGCTGTTTTTT
13	NA	TRBV6-5	TRBJ2-7	TRBD1	CASSYRDREQQYF	TGTGCCAGCAGTTACCGGGACAGGGAACAGCAGTACTTC
18	NA	TRBV7-2	TRBJ2-5	NA	CASSLAIFLASGQETQYF	TGTGCCAGCAGCTTAGCGATTTTCCTAGCGTCAGGACAAGAGACCCAGTACTTC
16	NA	TRBV18	TRBJ1-5	NA	CASSPRFLGGNQPQHF	TGTGCCAGCTCACCACGTTTCCTGGGGGGGAATCAGCCCCAGCATTTT
15	NA	TRBV4-2	TRBJ2-2	NA	CASSQTQGSVGELFF	TGTGCCAGCAGCCAAACCCAAGGGTCTGTCGGGGAGCTGTTTTTT
14	NA	TRBV6-1	TRBJ2-7	NA	CASSGPFSPYEQYF	TGTGCCAGCAGTGGACCCTTTTCCCCCTACGAGCAGTACTTC
14	NA	TRBV28	TRBJ2-7	NA	CASSLWGGEGEQYF	TGTGCCAGCAGTTTATGGGGGGGCGAGGGCGAGCAGTACTTC
13	NA	TRBV6-5	TRBJ2-5	TRBD2	CARAPGLQETQYF	TGTGCCAGGGCCCCGGGACTACAAGAGACCCAGTACTTC
14	NA	TRBV4-1	TRBJ2-2	NA	CASSQPILDWELFF	TGCGCCAGCAGCCAGCCAATCCTCGATTGGGAGCTGTTTTTT
16	NA	TRBV28	TRBJ2-7	NA	CASSSSRSGNSYEQYF	TGTGCCAGCAGTTCCTCACGAAGCGGTAACTCCTACGAGCAGTACTTC
15	NA	TRBV30	TRBJ2-2	TRBD2	CAYPTSGKEHRGAVF	TGTGCCTACCCGACTAGCGGAAAGGAACACCGGGGAGCTGTTTTT
15	NA	TRBV9	TRBJ2-1	NA	CASSVDRGPWNEQFF	TGTGCCAGCAGCGTAGATAGAGGGCCGTGGAATGAGCAGTTCTTC
16	NA	TRBV7-2	TRBJ2-3	TRBD2	CASSVGLAGGTDTQYF	TGTGCCAGCAGCGTGGGACTAGCGGGAGGGACAGATACGCAGTATTTT
14	NA	TRBV5-1	TRBJ2-7	NA	CASSYMTEAYEQYF	TGCGCCAGCAGCTACATGACAGAAGCCTACGAGCAGTACTTC
14	NA	TRBV6-1	TRBJ2-6	NA	CASRIISGANVLTF	TGTGCCAGCAGGATTATTAGTGGGGCCAACGTCCTGACTTTC
11	NA	TRBV7-9	TRBJ2-7	NA	CASSLTYEQYF	TGTGCCAGCAGCCTCACCTACGAGCAGTACTTC
15	NA	TRBV5-6	TRBJ1-6	TRBD1	CASSLESGGRSPLHF	TGTGCCAGCAGCTTGGAGTCAGGGGGACGTTCACCCCTCCACTTT
14	once	TRBV14	TRBJ2-3	NA	CASSPWRQTDTQYF	TGTGCCAGCAGCCCCTGGCGCCAGACAGATACGCAGTATTTT
14	once	TRBV28	TRBJ2-5	TRBD2	CASSALAGEGEQYF	TGTGCCAGCAGTGCTCTAGCGGGAGAGGGAGAGCAGTACTTC
9	large	TRBV6-5	TRBJ2-7	NA	CANPGIQYF	TGTGCCAACCCAGGGATACAGTACTTC
13	NA	TRBV25-1	TRBJ1-2	NA	CATQGGGRNGYTF	TGTGCCACCCAAGGGGGGGGGCGTAATGGCTACACCTTC
13	NA	TRBV28	TRBJ1-2	TRBD1	CASRYGQGDGYTF	TGTGCCAGCAGGTACGGACAGGGGGACGGCTACACCTTC
15	NA	TRBV7-2	TRBJ2-2	TRBD2	CASSLMTGGTGELFF	TGTGCCAGCAGCTTAATGACGGGAGGAACCGGGGAGCTGTTTTTT
13	NA	TRBV6-5	TRBJ2-7	TRBD2	CAWRGRENYEQYF	TGTGCTTGGCGAGGGCGGGAGAACTACGAGCAGTACTTC
15	NA	TRBV11-2	TRBJ2-5	NA	CASSTGPGPRETQYF	TGTGCCAGCAGCACAGGACCGGGGCCTCGAGAGACCCAGTACTTC
13	NA	TRBV19	TRBJ2-2	TRBD2	CAIQTSGTGELFF	TGTGCCATTCAGACTAGCGGGACTGGGGAGCTGTTTTTT
15	NA	TRBV21-1	TRBJ1-1	NA	CASSAPELMNTEAFF	TGTGCCAGCAGCGCCCCCGAGCTAATGAACACTGAAGCTTTCTTT
16	NA	TRBV5-1	TRBJ1-4	TRBD1	CASSRQGAVTNEKLFF	TGCGCCAGCAGTCGACAGGGGGCGGTGACTAATGAAAAACTGTTTTTT
14	NA	TRBV28	TRBJ2-3	NA	CASSRPPSTDTQYF	TGTGCCAGCAGCCGTCCCCCAAGCACAGATACGCAGTATTTT
12	few	TRBV5-6	TRBJ2-5	NA	CASRRIQETQYF	TGTGCCAGCAGACGGATACAAGAGACCCAGTACTTC
13	NA	TRBV30	TRBJ2-2	NA	CAWSLSVTGELFF	TGTGCCTGGAGCTTGAGCGTCACCGGGGAGCTGTTTTTT
20	NA	TRBV27	TRBJ1-6	NA	CASSERVYELREGYNSPLHF	TGTGCCAGCAGCGAACGCGTCTACGAACTCAGGGAGGGTTATAATTCACCCCTCCACTTT
14	NA	TRBV7-9	TRBJ2-2	NA	CASSPTASTGELFF	TGTGCCAGCAGCCCGACAGCTTCCACCGGGGAGCTGTTTTTT
11	NA	TRBV20-1	TRBJ1-5	NA	CSARFGQPQHF	TGCAGTGCTAGGTTTGGTCAGCCCCAGCATTTT
12	NA	TRBV28	TRBJ1-2	NA	CASSLTGYGYTF	TGTGCCAGCAGTTTGACAGGCTATGGCTACACCTTC
17	NA	TRBV5-4	TRBJ1-3	NA	CASSLAFGAGSGNTIYF	TGTGCCAGCAGCTTGGCCTTCGGGGCTGGTTCTGGAAACACCATATATTTT
14	NA	TRBV18	TRBJ2-7	NA	CASSAIGGGDEQYF	TGTGCCAGCTCCGCAATAGGGGGAGGTGACGAGCAGTACTTC
14	NA	TRBV11-2	TRBJ2-7	NA	CASSPMVGDHEQYF	TGTGCCAGCAGCCCTATGGTGGGGGACCACGAGCAGTACTTC